The 2 T cell receptor beta chains below were found in one sample sequenced in a study of T cells in pancreatic ductal adenocarcinoma. Selected pancreatic ductal adenocarcinoma patients had undergone surgery without neoadjuvant therapy. The assay was immunoSEQ multiplex PCR, and TCRdb's table has in-frame clones only and misses some. The repertoire holds several thousand clones, with 60% to 80% as singletons. The sequencing input was pancreatic tumor tissue. All receptors derive from a human donor with pancreatic ductal adenocarcinoma.

This clone appeared a few times. The V gene is TRBV6-1, the J gene TRBJ1-1; no reliable D call. This CDR3 has 13 amino acids. Germline-derived CDR1 and CDR2 are MNHNS and SASEGT. Trimming removed 1 base from V and 11 bases from J, with 14 bases in between. CDR3 region: CASSEVPGGEAFF. The CDR3 coding sequence is TGTGCCAGCAGTGAAGTCCCCGGCGGGGAGGCTTTCTTT.

The chain links TRBV11-2 to TRBJ2-7, with D possibly matching TRBD2 (6 bases). V was pared by 6 bases and J by 2 bases, with 14 bases between. The CDR3 is 14 residues long. The germline CDR1 and CDR2 sequences are SGHAT and FQNNGV. The CDR3 reads CASRALAVAYEQYF. The CDR3 DNA follows: TGTGCCAGCAGGGCATTAGCGGTTGCCTACGAGCAGTACTTC.